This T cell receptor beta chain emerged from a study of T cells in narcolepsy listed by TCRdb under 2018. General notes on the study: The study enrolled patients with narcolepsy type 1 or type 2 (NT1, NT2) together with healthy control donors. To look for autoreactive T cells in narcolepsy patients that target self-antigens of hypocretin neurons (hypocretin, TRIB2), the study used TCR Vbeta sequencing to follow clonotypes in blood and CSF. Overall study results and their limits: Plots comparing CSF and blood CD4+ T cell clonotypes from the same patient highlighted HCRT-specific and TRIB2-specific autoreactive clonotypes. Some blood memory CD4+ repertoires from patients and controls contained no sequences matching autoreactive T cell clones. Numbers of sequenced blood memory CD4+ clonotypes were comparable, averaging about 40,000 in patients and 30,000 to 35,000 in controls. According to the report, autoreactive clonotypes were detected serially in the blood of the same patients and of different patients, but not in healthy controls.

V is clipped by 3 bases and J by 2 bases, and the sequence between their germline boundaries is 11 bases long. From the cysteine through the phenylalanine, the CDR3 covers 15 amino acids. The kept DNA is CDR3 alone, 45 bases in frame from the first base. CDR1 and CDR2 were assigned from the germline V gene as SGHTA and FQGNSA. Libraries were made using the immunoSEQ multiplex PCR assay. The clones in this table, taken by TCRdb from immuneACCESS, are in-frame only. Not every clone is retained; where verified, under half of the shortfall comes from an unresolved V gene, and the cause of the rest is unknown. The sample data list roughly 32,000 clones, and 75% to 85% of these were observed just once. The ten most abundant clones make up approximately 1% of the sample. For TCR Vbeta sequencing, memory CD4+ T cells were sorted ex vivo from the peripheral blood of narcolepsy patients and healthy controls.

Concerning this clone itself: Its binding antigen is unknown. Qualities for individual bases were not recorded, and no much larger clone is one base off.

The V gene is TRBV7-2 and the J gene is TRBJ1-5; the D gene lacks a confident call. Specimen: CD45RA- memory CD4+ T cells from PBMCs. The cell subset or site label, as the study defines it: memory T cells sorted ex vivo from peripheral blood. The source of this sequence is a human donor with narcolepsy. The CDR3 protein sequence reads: CASSFSGWGNQPQHF. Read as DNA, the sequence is TGTGCCAGCAGCTTTTCCGGGTGGGGCAATCAGCCCCAGCATTTT.